This T cell receptor (beta chain) was obtained from a study of CD8+ T cells in alopecia areata. About the research overall: It was 6 to 18 months of tofacitinib, and then there were 6 months off drug.

Germline CDR1 is LNHDA and CDR2 is SQIVND (reference sequence). This CDR3 has 15 amino acids. Trimming left V 4 bases short and J 7 bases short, with 17 bases between. This clone was seen a handful of times. TCR sequencing used cDNA made by reverse transcription of extracted RNA. TCRdb's copy holds only in-frame clones and misses some; the assay was immunoSEQ multiplex PCR. The sample records approximately 200,000 clones, 45% to 75% being singletons. The treatment here: oral pan-JAK inhibitor, 5-10 mg twice daily. The sample here was CD4+ T cells sorted from blood, taken at week 4, from a patient treated with tofacitinib. This TCR was recovered from a human donor with alopecia areata. The rearrangement uses TRBV19 and TRBJ2-1; tentative D call: TRBD1 (5 bases). The CDR3 region is CASSTTVTTPNEQFF. The CDR3 nucleotides are TGTGCCAGTAGTACGACAGTTACGACACCAAATGAGCAGTTCTTC.